This T cell receptor beta chain emerged from a study of T cell responses to AZD1222 COVID-19 vaccine. The germline V gene encodes CDR1 SGDLS and CDR2 YYNGEE. V trimming: 3 bases; J trimming: 5 bases; junction bases outside the gene matches: 12. This CDR3 region has 19 residues. Clones were read by immunoSEQ multiplex PCR, and TCRdb kept only the in-frame ones, dropping some. The table shows 80,000 or so clones, with around nine tenths occurring only once. Whole-study results and caveats: Clonal diversity may have been underestimated in mostly white British donors. The CD4 TCRs associated with vaccination extended across spike and predominated at 160-218 and 743-854. Reports indicate that nearly half of spike-specific TCRs are directed at unmutated variant regions. Repertoire collection took place solely once the T cell response had peaked.

On this clone itself: The antigen remains unidentified.

Sequencing used peripheral blood, obtained on day 0 of AZD1222 vaccination. The chain couples TRBV9 to TRBJ2-2, with 14 bases identical to TRBD2. This clonotype originated in an adult in good health. CDR3 bases: TGTGCCAGCAGCGGCGGGACTAGCGGGAGCCTCCGGAGTACCGGGGAGCTGTTTTTT. Its protein product is CASSGGTSGSLRSTGELFF. The full variable domain, its missing parts supplied by reference TRBV9 and TRBJ2-2, is DSGVTQTPKHLITATGQRVTLRCSPRSGDLSVYWYQQSLDQGLQFLIQYYNGEERAKGNILERFSAQQFPDLHSELNLSSLELGDSALYFCASSGGTSGSLRSTGELFFGEGSRLTVL.